What follows describes a single T cell receptor (beta chain). A multiplex PCR was run with 60 Vbeta primers and 13 Jbeta primers. The method was immunoSEQ multiplex PCR; TCRdb's version includes in-frame clones alone and lacks a portion of them. The sample has 150,000 to 200,000 clones, around 80% seen once. This entry is derived from a study of cytomegalovirus exposure and HLA in healthy donors. The CDR3 is 15 residues long. Germline V CDR1 and CDR2: SGHRS, YFSETQ. V lost 4 bases to trimming and J lost 1 base; unmatched junction nucleotides: 3. The V and J genes are TRBV5-1 and TRBJ2-2; 8 nucleotides line up with TRBD1. The sequenced sample consisted of PBMCs. The sequence was collected from a girl between 10 and 17 years old in good health and CMV-seropositive. The CDR3 coding sequence is TGCGCCAGCAGCCCCACAGGGGGGAACACCGGGGAGCTGTTTTTT. It translates to CASSPTGGNTGELFF.